This TCR beta chain comes out of a study of PD-L1 blockade in urothelial cancer. Across the study: After treatment start, blood was analyzed at 3 weeks (second dose) and at 6 weeks. Typically, measured as a median, blood samples had about 140,000 T cells. Notes on the study in general: Pretreatment TCR clonality in blood, when below the median, was predictive of better survival.

Germline loops: CDR1 MNHEY, CDR2 SMNVEV (reference sequence). V lost 6 bases to trimming and J lost 4 bases; unmatched junction nucleotides: 7. The CDR3 loop spans 15 amino acids. Of note for this clone: The antigen is not known.

The table came from immunoSEQ multiplex PCR; TCRdb's copy has only in-frame clones and leaves some out. The table has about 74,000 clones, about nine tenths seen once; the top ten hold 4.5% to 5%. Time point indicated: pretreatment peripheral blood. The sample here was PBMCs, taken around atezolizumab (anti-PD-L1) treatment. The sequence derives from a man between 70 and 80 years old with urothelial cancer. V and J are TRBV27 and TRBJ1-2; 11 bases align to TRBD1. CDR3 amino acids: CASREGTGGVYGYTF. CDR3 DNA: TGTGCCAGCAGAGAAGGGACAGGGGGAGTCTATGGCTACACCTTC.